Listed below are T cell receptor beta chains from one sample, sequenced in a study of a mutant IDH1 vaccine in newly diagnosed glioma. No antigen has been identified for these receptors. Profiling relied on immunoSEQ multiplex PCR, and the TCRdb table lists in-frame clones only, not all of them. This table has 60,000 to 65,000 clones, roughly 87% appearing once. The source material was PBMCs, sampled from a glioma patient whose treatment included an IDH1 peptide vaccine. These receptors were taken from a man aged 25-40 years with glioma. The CDR3 runs from the conserved cysteine through the conserved F or W. The D gene is left open where the match is weak.

V gene	CDR3 length	D gene	J gene	CDR3 DNA	CDR3 protein
TRBV15	17	-	TRBJ2-5	TGTGCCACCAGCAGAGAACTGGATTCCGGGACTGTCGAGACCCAGTACTTC	CATSRELDSGTVETQYF
TRBV11-3	14	-	TRBJ1-1	TGTGCCAGCAGCTTAGTGGGAGGCAGCACTGAAGCTTTCTTT	CASSLVGGSTEAFF
TRBV29-1	14	-	TRBJ2-5	TGCAGCGTTGTATCCGGGTGGGGAGCAGAGACCCAGTACTTC	CSVVSGWGAETQYF
TRBV5-4	18	-	TRBJ1-2	TGTGCCAGCAGCTTGGCCCAGTTGGGGTTCTTAACGACTTATGGCTACACCTTC	CASSLAQLGFLTTYGYTF
TRBV5-6	15	-	TRBJ2-5	TGTGCCAGCAGCTTGGGGACCCATGGGGGGGAGACCCAGTACTTC	CASSLGTHGGETQYF
TRBV6-1	16	-	TRBJ1-3	TGTGCCAGCAGTGAAGCGGCAAGCGTTAGTGGAAACACCATATATTTT	CASSEAASVSGNTIYF
TRBV20-1	11	-	TRBJ1-5	TGCAGTGCTAGAGTTGGGTCGCTCCAGCATTTT	CSARVGSLQHF
TRBV11-2	17	-	TRBJ1-1	TGTGCCAGCAGCTTAGTGGGGCTCAATCAAAGGAACACTGAAGCTTTCTTT	CASSLVGLNQRNTEAFF
TRBV7-9	13	-	TRBJ1-2	TGTGCCAGCAGCCCTAATCCTAACTATGGCTACACCTTC	CASSPNPNYGYTF
TRBV7-6	15	TRBD1	TRBJ2-1	TGTGCCAGCAGCCTCGAGACAGGGGTGAGAGATGAGCAGTTCTTC	CASSLETGVRDEQFF
TRBV2	14	TRBD1	TRBJ1-5	TGTGCCAGCAGTGGACAGGGAGGCAATCAGCCCCAGCATTTT	CASSGQGGNQPQHF
TRBV6-5	15	-	TRBJ2-5	TGTGCCAGCAGTTACTCAATGGGGAGGAGAGAGACCCAGTACTTC	CASSYSMGRRETQYF
TRBV5-1	16	TRBD1	TRBJ1-1	TGCGCCAGCAGCTATAAGACAGGGGGCGTGAACACTGAAGCTTTCTTT	CASSYKTGGVNTEAFF